The clone carrying this T cell receptor beta chain has a count of ten or more. These data come from a study of identical twins. CDR1 SQVTM and CDR2 ANQGSEA come from the germline V gene. This CDR3 region has 12 residues. Losses at the gene ends were 7 bases for V and 5 bases for J; bases not matched to a gene: 7. TCRdb itself ran the 5' RACE reads through MiXCR, one entry per CDR3 protein. Here the sample spans 200,000 to 250,000 distinct CDR3 sequences, about 6.7% being singletons. In addition, the sample was reused for a study of T cells expressing NK-cell markers. That work adds: Cells sorted as CD3+CD56+NKG2C+, CD3+CD56+NKG2C- and CD3+CD56-NKG2C+ T cells supplied the TCR beta repertoires.

The J gene is TRBJ2-7, the V gene TRBV29-1; 8 positions match TRBD1. The clonotype originates from a woman aged 18-30 years in good health. Sequencing input: CD8+ T cells sorted from blood. As DNA, the CDR3 is TGCAGCGCTTGGACAGGGACCCACGAGCAGTACTTC. Its translation is CSAWTGTHEQYF.